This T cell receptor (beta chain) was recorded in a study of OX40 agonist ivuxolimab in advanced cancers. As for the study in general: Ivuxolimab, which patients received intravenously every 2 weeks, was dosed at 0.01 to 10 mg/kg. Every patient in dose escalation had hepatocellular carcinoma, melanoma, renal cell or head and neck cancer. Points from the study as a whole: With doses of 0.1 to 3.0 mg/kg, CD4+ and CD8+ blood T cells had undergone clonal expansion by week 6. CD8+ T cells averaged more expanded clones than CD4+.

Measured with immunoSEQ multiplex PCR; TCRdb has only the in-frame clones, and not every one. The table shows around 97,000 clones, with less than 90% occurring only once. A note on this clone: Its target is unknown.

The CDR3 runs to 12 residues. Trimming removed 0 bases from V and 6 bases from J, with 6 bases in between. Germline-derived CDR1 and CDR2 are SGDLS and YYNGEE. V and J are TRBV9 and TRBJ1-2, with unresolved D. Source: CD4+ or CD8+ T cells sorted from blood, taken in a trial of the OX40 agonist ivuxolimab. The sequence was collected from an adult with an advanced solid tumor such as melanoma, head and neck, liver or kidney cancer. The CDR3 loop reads CASSVGSDGYTF. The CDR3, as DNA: TGTGCCAGCAGCGTAGGATCGGATGGCTACACCTTC. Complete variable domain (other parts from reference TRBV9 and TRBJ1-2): DSGVTQTPKHLITATGQRVTLRCSPRSGDLSVYWYQQSLDQGLQFLIQYYNGEERAKGNILERFSAQQFPDLHSELNLSSLELGDSALYFCASSVGSDGYTFGSGTRLTVV.